Listed below are T cell receptor beta chains from one sample, sequenced in a study of cytomegalovirus exposure and HLA in healthy donors. Using immunoSEQ multiplex PCR, the repertoire was profiled, and TCRdb retains in-frame clones only, with some absent. The sample records some 170,000 clones, approximately 87% being singletons. Sequencing input: PBMCs. Receptor source: a woman younger than 45 in good health and CMV-seronegative. Each CDR3 is given with its conserved first and last residue. The D gene is left open where the match is weak. The size field is filled for only some rows; it gives once, few, many or a size class.

D: -
J: TRBJ1-5
length: 16
size: -
V: TRBV19
CDR3: CASSMGRQGSNQPQHF
DNA: TGTGCCAGTAGTATGGGGAGGCAGGGAAGCAATCAGCCCCAGCATTTT

D: TRBD1
J: TRBJ1-1
length: 15
size: -
V: TRBV19
CDR3: CASSTGQGLGTEAFF
DNA: TGTGCCAGTAGCACCGGACAGGGATTAGGCACTGAAGCTTTCTTT

D: -
J: TRBJ1-1
length: 15
size: once
V: TRBV27
CDR3: CASSLAPHEGTEAFF
DNA: TGTGCCAGCAGTTTGGCTCCGCACGAGGGCACTGAAGCTTTCTTT

D: TRBD1
J: TRBJ2-7
length: 15
size: -
V: TRBV7-9
CDR3: CASSHTQGVVYEQYF
DNA: TGTGCCAGCAGCCATACACAGGGGGTGGTCTACGAGCAGTACTTC

D: -
J: TRBJ2-7
length: 13
size: -
V: TRBV6-5
CDR3: CATRRDISYEQYF
DNA: TGTGCCACTCGAAGGGACATATCCTACGAGCAGTACTTC

D: -
J: TRBJ2-3
length: 15
size: -
V: TRBV27
CDR3: CASSLLGVGTDTQYF
DNA: TGTGCCAGCAGTTTACTGGGCGTGGGCACAGATACGCAGTATTTT

D: -
J: TRBJ1-1
length: 11
size: -
V: TRBV19
CDR3: CARERNTEAFF
DNA: TGTGCCAGAGAGCGGAACACTGAAGCTTTCTTT

D: -
J: TRBJ1-6
length: 14
size: few
V: TRBV29-1
CDR3: CSVDTGTTGNRLHF
DNA: TGCAGCGTGGATACCGGGACAACGGGCAATCGCCTCCACTTT

D: -
J: TRBJ2-2
length: 18
size: -
V: TRBV4-2
CDR3: CASSHNMGSSANTGELFF
DNA: TGTGCCAGCAGCCACAACATGGGAAGTAGCGCAAACACCGGGGAGCTGTTTTTT

D: TRBD1
J: TRBJ1-1
length: 16
size: -
V: TRBV7-9
CDR3: CASSRRDPGTGGEAFF
DNA: TGTGCCAGCAGCCGACGTGACCCCGGGACAGGGGGCGAAGCTTTCTTT

D: -
J: TRBJ1-1
length: 14
size: -
V: TRBV6-6
CDR3: CASRSGQVNTEAFF
DNA: TGTGCCAGCAGGTCGGGACAAGTGAACACTGAAGCTTTCTTT

D: -
J: TRBJ2-2
length: 11
size: -
V: TRBV11-2
CDR3: CASRSTGELFF
DNA: TGTGCCAGCAGGAGCACCGGGGAGCTGTTTTTT

D: -
J: TRBJ1-1
length: 14
size: -
V: TRBV7-9
CDR3: CASSLRSGYTEAFF
DNA: TGTGCCAGCAGCTTAAGATCCGGGTACACTGAAGCTTTCTTT

D: -
J: TRBJ1-2
length: 14
size: -
V: TRBV5-5
CDR3: CASSLFDIAGGYTF
DNA: TGTGCCAGCAGCTTGTTCGACATCGCCGGCGGCTACACCTTC

D: -
J: TRBJ2-1
length: 16
size: -
V: TRBV4-1
CDR3: CASSQADISSYNEQFF
DNA: TGCGCCAGCAGCCAAGCGGACATCAGCTCCTACAATGAGCAGTTCTTC

D: -
J: TRBJ2-1
length: 17
size: -
V: TRBV10-1
CDR3: CASSESPSRSHTNEQFF
DNA: TGCGCCAGCAGTGAGTCACCCAGCCGTAGCCATACCAATGAGCAGTTCTTC

D: TRBD2
J: TRBJ2-2
length: 15
size: -
V: TRBV10-2
CDR3: CASRTSGGAAGELFF
DNA: TGCGCCAGCAGGACTAGCGGGGGGGCCGCCGGGGAGCTGTTTTTT

D: TRBD1
J: TRBJ1-1
length: 17
size: -
V: TRBV11-2
CDR3: CASSTRDRGRAGTEAFF
DNA: TGTGCCAGCAGCACGCGGGACAGGGGGCGCGCAGGGACTGAAGCTTTCTTT

D: TRBD1
J: TRBJ2-7
length: 13
size: -
V: TRBV30
CDR3: CAWAGTAPYEQYF
DNA: TGTGCCTGGGCCGGGACAGCACCCTACGAGCAGTACTTC

D: TRBD1
J: TRBJ1-1
length: 16
size: -
V: TRBV5-1
CDR3: CASSLKGTGENTEAFF
DNA: TGCGCCAGCAGCTTGAAAGGGACAGGGGAGAACACTGAAGCTTTCTTT

D: TRBD1
J: TRBJ2-7
length: 14
size: -
V: TRBV19
CDR3: CASSGGTANYEQYF
DNA: TGTGCCAGTAGTGGTGGGACAGCCAACTACGAGCAGTACTTC

D: TRBD1
J: TRBJ2-7
length: 16
size: -
V: TRBV4-2
CDR3: CASSQDVGTGGYEQYF
DNA: TGTGCCAGCAGCCAAGACGTAGGGACAGGGGGCTACGAGCAGTACTTC

D: -
J: TRBJ1-1
length: 11
size: -
V: TRBV20-1
CDR3: CSVLRGTEAFF
DNA: TGCAGTGTCCTCAGGGGCACTGAAGCTTTCTTT

D: -
J: TRBJ2-3
length: 15
size: -
V: TRBV10-3
CDR3: CAISEWLPSTDTQYF
DNA: TGTGCCATCAGTGAGTGGCTTCCTAGCACAGATACGCAGTATTTT

D: TRBD1
J: TRBJ2-7
length: 18
size: -
V: TRBV5-1
CDR3: CASSFLTGGMGRSYEQYF
DNA: TGCGCCAGCAGCTTTTTGACAGGGGGAATGGGGCGGTCCTACGAGCAGTACTTC

D: -
J: TRBJ2-3
length: 17
size: once
V: TRBV9
CDR3: CASSVAQSPRGTDTQYF
DNA: TGTGCCAGCAGCGTAGCTCAGTCCCCTCGGGGCACAGATACGCAGTATTTT

D: -
J: TRBJ1-3
length: 13
size: -
V: TRBV19
CDR3: CASGLGAGNTIYF
DNA: TGTGCCAGTGGTCTGGGAGCTGGAAACACCATATATTTT

D: -
J: TRBJ2-7
length: 12
size: -
V: TRBV4-2
CDR3: CASSGLMDEQYF
DNA: TGTGCCAGCAGTGGGCTGATGGACGAGCAGTACTTC